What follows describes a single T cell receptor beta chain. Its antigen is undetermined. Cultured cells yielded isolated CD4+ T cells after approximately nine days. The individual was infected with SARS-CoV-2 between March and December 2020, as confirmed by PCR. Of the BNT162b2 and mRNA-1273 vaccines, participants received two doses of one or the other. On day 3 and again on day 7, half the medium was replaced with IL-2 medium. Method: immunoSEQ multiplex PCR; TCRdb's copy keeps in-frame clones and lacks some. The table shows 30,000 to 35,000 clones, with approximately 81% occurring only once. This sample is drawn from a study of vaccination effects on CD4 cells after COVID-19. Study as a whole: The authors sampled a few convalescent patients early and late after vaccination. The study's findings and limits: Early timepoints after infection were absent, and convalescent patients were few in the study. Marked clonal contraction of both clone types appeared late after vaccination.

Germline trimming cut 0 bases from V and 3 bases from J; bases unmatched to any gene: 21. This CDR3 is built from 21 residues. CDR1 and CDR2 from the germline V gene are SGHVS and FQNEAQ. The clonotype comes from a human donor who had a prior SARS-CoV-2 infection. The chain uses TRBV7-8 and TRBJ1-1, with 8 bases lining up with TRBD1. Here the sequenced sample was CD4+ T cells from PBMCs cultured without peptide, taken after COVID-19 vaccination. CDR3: CASSLASGPGWAGGADTEAFF. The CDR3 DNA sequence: TGTGCCAGCAGCTTAGCATCAGGCCCAGGTTGGGCAGGGGGCGCGGACACTGAAGCTTTCTTT.